This T cell receptor (beta chain) was captured by sequencing in a study of technical replicates of blood from several donors. Measured with immunoSEQ multiplex PCR; TCRdb has only the in-frame clones, and not every one. This table holds under 95,000 clones, 85% to 95% found once. The specimen sequenced was T cells isolated from PBMCs. The origin of this receptor is a human donor in good health.

The CDR3 DNA sequence: TGTGCCAGCAGTTTCTCCCTCCAGGGGATCGAGCAGTACTTC. It encodes CASSFSLQGIEQYF. The chain joins TRBV27 to TRBJ2-7; D may be TRBD1 (6 bases). CDR1 and CDR2 from the germline V gene are MNHEY and SMNVEV (reference sequence). Trimming shortened V by 3 bases and J by 6 bases, and 15 bases separated the two germline ends. CDR3 length: 14 amino acids.